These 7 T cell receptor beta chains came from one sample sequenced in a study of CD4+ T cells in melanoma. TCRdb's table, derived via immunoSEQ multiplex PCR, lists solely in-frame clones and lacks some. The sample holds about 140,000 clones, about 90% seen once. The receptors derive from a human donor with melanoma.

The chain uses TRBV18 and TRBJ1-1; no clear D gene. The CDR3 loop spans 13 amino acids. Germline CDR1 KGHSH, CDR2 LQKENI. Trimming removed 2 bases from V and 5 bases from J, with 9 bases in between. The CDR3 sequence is CASSPAGLTEAFF. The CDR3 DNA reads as TGTGCCAGCTCACCAGCGGGGTTAACTGAAGCTTTCTTT.

Here the CDR3 reads CASSLVTGVNEQFF. CDR3 coding DNA: TGCGCCAGCAGCTTGGTTACAGGGGTCAATGAGCAGTTCTTC. This sequence joins TRBV5-1 and TRBJ2-1; 7 positions match TRBD1. Germline assignment: CDR1 SGHRS and CDR2 YFSETQ. Trimming removed 0 bases from V and 6 bases from J; junction bases left unmatched: 3. The CDR3 is 14 amino acids.

The CDR3 region is CASSYSPLAETQYF. CDR3 nucleotides: TGTGCCAGCAGTTACTCCCCATTGGCTGAGACCCAGTACTTC. V usage is TRBV6-5 and J usage is TRBJ2-5; no clear D. The CDR3 runs 14 residues. Germline CDR1 reads MNHEY; CDR2 reads SVGAGI. The V end lost 0 bases, the J end lost 5 bases, and 10 bases lay between the germline ends.

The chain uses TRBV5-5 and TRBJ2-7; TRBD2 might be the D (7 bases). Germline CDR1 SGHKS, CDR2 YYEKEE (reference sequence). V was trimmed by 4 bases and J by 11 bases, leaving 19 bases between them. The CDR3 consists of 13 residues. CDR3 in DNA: TGTGCCAGCAGCGTTGCCGCGGCGGGGGCTGAGTACTTC. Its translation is CASSVAAAGAEYF.

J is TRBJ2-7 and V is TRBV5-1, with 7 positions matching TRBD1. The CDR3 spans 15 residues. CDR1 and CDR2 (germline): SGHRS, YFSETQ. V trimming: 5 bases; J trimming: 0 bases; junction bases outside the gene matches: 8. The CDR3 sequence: CASRSGTAFSYEQYF. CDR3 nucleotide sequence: TGCGCCAGCAGATCCGGGACAGCGTTCTCCTACGAGCAGTACTTC.

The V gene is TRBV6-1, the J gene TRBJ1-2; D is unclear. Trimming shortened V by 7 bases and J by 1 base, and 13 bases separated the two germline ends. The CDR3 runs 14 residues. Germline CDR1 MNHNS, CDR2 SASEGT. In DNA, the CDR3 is TGTGCCAGCATGGGCGGTCGTCTTAACTATGGCTACACCTTC. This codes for CASMGGRLNYGYTF.

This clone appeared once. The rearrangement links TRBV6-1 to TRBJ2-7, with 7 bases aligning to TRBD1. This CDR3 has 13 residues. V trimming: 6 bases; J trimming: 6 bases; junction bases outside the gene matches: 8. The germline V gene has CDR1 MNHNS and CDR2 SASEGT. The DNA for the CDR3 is TGTGCCAGCAGCGCAGACAGGGCCGGCGAGCAGTACTTC. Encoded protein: CASSADRAGEQYF.